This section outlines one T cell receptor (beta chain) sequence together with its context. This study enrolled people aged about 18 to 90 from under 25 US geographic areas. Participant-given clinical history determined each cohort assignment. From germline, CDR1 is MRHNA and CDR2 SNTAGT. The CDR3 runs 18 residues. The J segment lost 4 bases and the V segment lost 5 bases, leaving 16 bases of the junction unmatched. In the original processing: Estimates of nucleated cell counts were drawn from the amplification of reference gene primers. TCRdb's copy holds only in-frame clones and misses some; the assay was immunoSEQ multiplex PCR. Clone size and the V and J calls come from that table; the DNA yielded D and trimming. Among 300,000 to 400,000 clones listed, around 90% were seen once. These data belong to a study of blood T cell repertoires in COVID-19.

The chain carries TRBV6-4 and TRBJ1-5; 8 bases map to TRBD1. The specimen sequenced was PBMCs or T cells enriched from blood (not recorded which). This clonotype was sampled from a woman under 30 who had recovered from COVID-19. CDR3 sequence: CASSRIPRTGWMNQPQHF. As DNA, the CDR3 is TGTGCCAGCAGTAGGATTCCGAGGACAGGGTGGATGAATCAGCCCCAGCATTTT.